The sequence of this T cell receptor (beta chain) was determined in a study of CD8 T cells in ankylosing spondylitis. Study conclusions and caveats: Peripheral blood samples showed relatively rare disease-linked clones, and these clones were CD8+. Ankylosing spondylitis blood appeared to be characterized by a TCR beta motif of about eight highly homologous variants. Disease-associated clones were reportedly significantly overrepresented in matched ankylosing spondylitis synovial fluid.

About this clonotype: Its antigen remains unidentified.

Libraries for TCR beta were made by quantitative 5'-RACE with molecular barcodes. TCRdb recomputed calls from the 5' RACE reads with MiXCR, one row per CDR3 protein. The repertoire has more than 300,000 distinct CDR3 sequences, 7.5% to 9% of them found once; the top ten carry 13% to 15%. This CDR3 has 16 amino acids. The ends lost 4 bases at V and 6 bases at J; junction bases unmatched: 12. The germline V gene has CDR1 SGHRS and CDR2 YFSETQ. Input material: blood, either unsorted or a sorted T cell fraction (not recorded which). This chain uses TRBV5-1 with TRBJ2-1; 8 bases agree with TRBD2. The receptor was derived from a male donor with ankylosing spondylitis. Here the CDR3 reads CASSAPRGGWGNEQFF. DNA of the CDR3: TGCGCCAGCAGCGCCCCCCGGGGGGGGTGGGGCAATGAGCAGTTCTTC.